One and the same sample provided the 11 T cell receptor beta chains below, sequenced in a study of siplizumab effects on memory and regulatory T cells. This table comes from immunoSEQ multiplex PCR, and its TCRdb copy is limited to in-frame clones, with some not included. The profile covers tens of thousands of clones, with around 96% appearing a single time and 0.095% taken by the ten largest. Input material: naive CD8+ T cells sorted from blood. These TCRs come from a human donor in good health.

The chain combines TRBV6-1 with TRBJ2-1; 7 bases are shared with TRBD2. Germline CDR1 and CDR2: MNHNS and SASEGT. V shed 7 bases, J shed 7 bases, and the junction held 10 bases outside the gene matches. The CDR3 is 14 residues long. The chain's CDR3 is CASNEGGVRNEQFF. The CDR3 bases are TGTGCCAGCAATGAGGGAGGGGTTAGGAATGAGCAGTTCTTC.

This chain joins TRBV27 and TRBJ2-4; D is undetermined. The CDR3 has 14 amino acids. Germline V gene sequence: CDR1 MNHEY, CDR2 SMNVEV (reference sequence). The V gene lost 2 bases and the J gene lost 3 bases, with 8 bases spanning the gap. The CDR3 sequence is CASSLMGGKNIQYF. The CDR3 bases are TGTGCCAGCAGTTTAATGGGTGGCAAAAACATTCAGTACTTC.

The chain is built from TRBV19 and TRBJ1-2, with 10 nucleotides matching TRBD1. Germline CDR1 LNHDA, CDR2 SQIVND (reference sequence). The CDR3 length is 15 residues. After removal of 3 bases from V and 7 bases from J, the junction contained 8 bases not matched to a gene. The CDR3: CASSIGGQGGSGYTF. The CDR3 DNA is TGTGCCAGTAGTATTGGTGGACAGGGGGGTTCTGGCTACACCTTC.

As DNA, the CDR3 is TGTGCCAGCAGCTCTTTCCCCCCCTACGAGCAGTACTTC. It codes for CASSSFPPYEQYF. The chain joins TRBV7-6 to TRBJ2-7; D is uncertain. CDR1 SGHVS and CDR2 FNYEAQ come from the germline V gene. The CDR3 spans 13 residues. V was shortened by 4 bases and J by 2 bases, with 9 bases between the two germline ends.

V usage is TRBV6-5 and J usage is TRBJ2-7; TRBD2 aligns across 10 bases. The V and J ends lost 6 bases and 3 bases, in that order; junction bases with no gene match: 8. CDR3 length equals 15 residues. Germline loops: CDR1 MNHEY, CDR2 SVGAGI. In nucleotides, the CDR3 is TGTGCCAGCAGCCCCAGCGGGGGGGCCTTCTACGAGCAGTACTTC. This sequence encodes CASSPSGGAFYEQYF.

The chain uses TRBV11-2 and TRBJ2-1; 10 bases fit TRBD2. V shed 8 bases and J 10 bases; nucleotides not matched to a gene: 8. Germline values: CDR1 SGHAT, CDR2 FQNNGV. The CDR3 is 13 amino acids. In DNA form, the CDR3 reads TGTGCCAGCGTGCCTAGCGGGGGATCAGAGCAGTTCTTC. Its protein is CASVPSGGSEQFF. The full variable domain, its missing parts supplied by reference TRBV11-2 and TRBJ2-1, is EAGVAQSPRYKIIEKRQSVAFWCNPISGHATLYWYQQILGQGPKLLIQFQNNGVVDDSQLPKDRFSAERLKGVDSTLKIQPAKLEDSAVYLCASVPSGGSEQFFGPGTRLTVL.

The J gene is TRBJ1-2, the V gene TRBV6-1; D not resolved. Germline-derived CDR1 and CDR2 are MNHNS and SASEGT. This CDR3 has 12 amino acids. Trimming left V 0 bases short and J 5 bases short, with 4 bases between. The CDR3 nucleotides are TGTGCCAGCAGTGAAGCCTGGTATGGCTACACCTTC. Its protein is CASSEAWYGYTF.

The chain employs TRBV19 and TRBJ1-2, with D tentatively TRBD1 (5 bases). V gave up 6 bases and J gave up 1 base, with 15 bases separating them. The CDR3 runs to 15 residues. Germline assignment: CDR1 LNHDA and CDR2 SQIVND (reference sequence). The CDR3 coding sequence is TGTGCCAGTAGCCCCGGGGCAGGGATTAACTATGGCTACACCTTC. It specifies CASSPGAGINYGYTF. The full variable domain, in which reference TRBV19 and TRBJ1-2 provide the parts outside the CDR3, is DGGITQSPKYLFRKEGQNVTLSCEQNLNHDAMYWYRQDPGQGLRLIYYSQIVNDFQKGDIAEGYSVSREKKESFPLTVTSAQKNPTAFYLCASSPGAGINYGYTFGSGTRLTVV.

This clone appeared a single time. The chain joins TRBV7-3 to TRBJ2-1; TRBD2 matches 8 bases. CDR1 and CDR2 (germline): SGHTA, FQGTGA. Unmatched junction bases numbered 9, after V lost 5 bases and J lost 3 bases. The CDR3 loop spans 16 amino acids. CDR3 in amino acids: CASSQTSGGLYNEQFF. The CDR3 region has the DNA TGTGCCAGCAGCCAAACGAGCGGGGGCCTCTACAATGAGCAGTTCTTC.

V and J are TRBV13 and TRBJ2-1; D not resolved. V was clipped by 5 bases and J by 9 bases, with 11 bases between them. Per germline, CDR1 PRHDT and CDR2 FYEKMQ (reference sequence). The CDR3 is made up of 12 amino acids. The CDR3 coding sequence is TGTGCCAGCAGCCTAGAGACGGGTGAGCAGTTCTTC. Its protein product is CASSLETGEQFF.

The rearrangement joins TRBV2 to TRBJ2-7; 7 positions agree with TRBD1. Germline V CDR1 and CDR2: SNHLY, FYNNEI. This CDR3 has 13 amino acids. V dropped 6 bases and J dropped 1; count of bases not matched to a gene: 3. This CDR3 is CASRGTESYEQYF. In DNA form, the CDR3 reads TGTGCCAGCAGAGGGACAGAGTCCTACGAGCAGTACTTC.